This TCR beta chain was sequenced in a study of cytomegalovirus exposure and HLA in healthy donors. Each of the donors was a healthy bone marrow donor. In the PCR, 60 Vbeta and 13 Jbeta primers were used. Generated by immunoSEQ multiplex PCR, the TCRdb table keeps only in-frame clones and is missing some. The sample has approximately 80,000 clones. For this clone: Its specificity is unknown.

Overall study findings and caveats: By a later analysis, the bulk of CMV-associated TCR beta chains appeared HLA-restricted. Associated with cytomegalovirus, according to the listing, were around 160 TCR beta chains. The authors later found TCR association rates varying by HLA locus, with DRB1 most and HLA-C fewest.

The origin of this receptor is a woman aged 25 to 39 in good health and CMV-seronegative. The material sequenced was PBMCs.

CDR3 sequence: CASSRPGGRANEQFF. CDR3 sequence (DNA): TGTGCCAGCAGCCGCCCGGGAGGGAGGGCCAATGAGCAGTTCTTC. The rearrangement uses TRBV4-2 and TRBJ2-1; TRBD2 agrees at 8 bases. Germline values: CDR1 LGHNA, CDR2 YNFKEQ. Germline trimming cut 4 bases from V and 6 bases from J; bases unmatched to any gene: 8. There are 15 residues in the CDR3.